The subject of this entry is one T cell receptor (beta chain). The antigen remains undetermined. These data come from a study of cytomegalovirus exposure and HLA in healthy donors. Study-wide points: Altogether, around 160 TCR beta chains were recorded as cytomegalovirus-associated. Earlier analysis yielded a pattern in which most TCR beta V segments were productive about 87% or about 30% of the time. Later analysis revealed greater clonal expansion in HLA-associated TCR beta chains than in equally common others. Later analysis demonstrated an association between a missense DCLRE1C variant and TCR beta V- and J-gene trimming.

It was with 60 Vbeta and 13 Jbeta primers that the PCR ran. Assay: immunoSEQ multiplex PCR; the TCRdb copy retains only in-frame clones and omits some. The data hold about 120,000 clones, with about 85% observed a single time. CDR1 is GTSNPN, CDR2 SVGIG, per germline (reference sequence). This CDR3 comprises 13 residues. Between the trimmed V and J ends, which lost 0 bases and 2 bases, there was a span of 8 bases. The receptor's source is a man aged 50 to 60 in good health and CMV-seronegative. Material: PBMCs. The genes are TRBV30 and TRBJ2-7, with a tentative D call TRBD2 (6 bases). In nucleotides, the CDR3 is TGTGCCTGGAGTGTCCGGGGGACCTACGAGCAGTACTTC. It is translated as CAWSVRGTYEQYF.